This T cell receptor beta chain was sequenced in a study of OX40 agonist ivuxolimab in advanced cancers. Study-level background: Ivuxolimab, which targeted the costimulatory receptor OX40 (CD134), was an agonistic, fully human IgG2 monoclonal antibody. Intravenous ivuxolimab was administered to patients every 2 weeks at six dose levels: 0.01, 0.1, 0.3, 1.5, 3 and 10 mg/kg. Of the roughly 54 dose-escalation patients, hepatocellular carcinoma was present in around 19, melanoma in approximately 15, renal cell carcinoma in 9 and head and neck cancer in 9. The dose-escalation cohort was 82.7% male with a mean age of approximately 60 years, ranging from roughly 20 to 80. Prior anti-PD-1, anti-PD-L1 or anti-CTLA-4 therapy was permitted, and checkpoint inhibitors had been received by about two fifths of dose-escalation patients. Partial responses were achieved by three dose-escalation patients, of whom one had hepatocellular carcinoma and two had cutaneous melanoma. Peripheral TCRbeta sequencing aimed to test whether ivuxolimab altered TCR sequence diversity and caused clonal T-cell expansion. The monotherapy dose-escalation portion (N ≈ 52 patients) of the phase I ivuxolimab trial is reported in the paper.

The trial excluded patients who had a history of autoimmune disease or were on systemic immunosuppression. Peripheral blood for TCR sequencing was collected from all dose cohorts at baseline, on cycle 4 day 1, and on cycle 7 day 1. Samples came from an open-label, multicenter, first-in-human phase I dose-escalation trial of ivuxolimab. Adults with locally advanced or metastatic head and neck squamous cell, hepatocellular, melanoma or renal cell carcinoma were enrolled in the trial. CD4+ and CD8+ T cells were sorted separately from peripheral blood before TCR sequencing. Overall results and qualifications from the work: Low levels of normalized T-cell clonal expansion were also seen in some nonresponding patients. The antigen specificity of the clonally expanded peripheral T cells was not determined. After ivuxolimab, more expanded clones were found on average in CD8+ T cells than in CD4+ T cells. At doses of 0.1 to 3.0 mg/kg, clonal expansion of both CD4+ and CD8+ T cells in blood was seen between baseline and week 6. In the 0.1-3.0 mg/kg groups, partial responders had among the lowest normalized peripheral clonal expansion, particularly in CD8+ T cells.

V was cut back by 5 bases and J by 5 bases, leaving a gap of 15 bases between them. Reading the germline V gene gives CDR1 SGDLS and CDR2 YYNGEE. The cysteine opens and the phenylalanine closes a CDR3 of 14 amino acids. Only the CDR3 part of the read is kept: 42 bases, read in frame from the first base. About this clone: Its antigen is not yet known. There are no base qualities to consult, and no much larger clone falls within one base.

For sequencing of the TCRbeta CDR3 region, genomic DNA was extracted from the sorted cells. TCRbeta CDR3 regions were sequenced using the immunoSEQ Assay. TCRdb retrieved this table from immuneACCESS and kept in-frame rearrangements only. Not all clones are present; in checked studies, unresolved V genes account for under half, and no reason is known for the remainder. The sample includes 95,000 to 120,000 clones, with around 93% observed a single time. The biggest ten clones account for 0.66% of the sample. This clonotype was obtained from an adult with an advanced solid tumor such as melanoma, head and neck, liver or kidney cancer. Sample: CD4+ or CD8+ T cells sorted from blood, taken in a trial of the OX40 agonist ivuxolimab. Rearrangement joined TRBV9 to TRBJ2-3, with the D segment identity uncertain. The CDR3 amino acid sequence is: CASSPYVLRDTQYF. The sequenced DNA: TGTGCCAGCAGTCCTTATGTATTGAGAGATACGCAGTATTTT.